This passage covers 17 T cell receptor beta chains from one sample sequenced in a study of blood T cell repertoires in COVID-19. Here immunoSEQ multiplex PCR was the method, and the copy in TCRdb shows in-frame clones only, minus some. The sample yields roughly 320,000 clones, 85% to 95% seen once. Sample: PBMCs or T cells enriched from blood (not recorded which). All receptors come from a woman in her twenties or thirties who had been exposed to COVID-19.

The V call is TRBV30, the J call TRBJ1-6; D gene unclear. The CDR3 totals 11 residues. Trimming took off 3 bases at V and 7 bases at J, with 4 bases between the two ends. The germline V gene encodes CDR1 GTSNPN and CDR2 SVGIG (reference sequence). The CDR3 protein is CAWSRNSPLHF. CDR3 DNA sequence: TGTGCCTGGAGCAGGAATTCACCCCTCCACTTT.

The chain is built from TRBV6-5 and TRBJ1-1, with 10 bases that match TRBD1. Germline trimming cut 8 bases from V and 5 bases from J; bases unmatched to any gene: 8. Looked up from germline, CDR1 is MNHEY and CDR2 is SVGAGI. The length of the CDR3 is 14 residues. DNA for the CDR3: TGTGCCAGCGCCACGGACAGGGGGGGAACTGAAGCTTTCTTT. This translates into CASATDRGGTEAFF.

The CDR3 sequence is CASSSGTDYTGELFF. For the CDR3, the DNA is TGTGCCAGCAGCTCCGGGACAGATTATACCGGGGAGCTGTTTTTT. The gene calls are TRBV5-6 and TRBJ2-2; 7 bases are a match to TRBD1. Per the germline V gene, CDR1 is SGHDT and CDR2 is YYEEEE. The CDR3 has 15 residues. Trimming cost V 3 bases and J 5 bases; bases outside gene matches: 7. The whole variable domain, filled in from reference TRBV5-6 and TRBJ2-2, reads DAGVTQSPTHLIKTRGQQVTLRCSPKSGHDTVSWYQQALGQGPQFIFQYYEEEERQRGNFPDRFSGHQFPNYSSELNVNALLLGDSALYLCASSSGTDYTGELFFGEGSRLTVL.

The rearrangement joins TRBV29-1 to TRBJ2-7, with 9 nucleotides matching TRBD1. This CDR3 spans 13 amino acids. Germline CDR1 reads SQVTM; CDR2 reads ANQGSEA. J gave up 6 bases and V 5 bases, and 8 bases lay outside the gene matches. The CDR3 DNA sequence: TGCAGCGTTCAAGGGGGGACAGGGCGCGAGCAGTACTTC. Its protein product is CSVQGGTGREQYF.

V and J are TRBV6-2 or TRBV6-3 and TRBJ1-6; TRBD1 might be the D (6 bases). Germline CDR1 reads MNHEY; CDR2 reads SVGEGT. Trimming pared 0 bases from V and 9 bases from J, leaving 9 bases between. The CDR3 contains 14 residues. CDR3 DNA: TGTGCCAGCAGTTACTCGACAGGCACTTCACCCCTCCACTTT. It specifies CASSYSTGTSPLHF.

The J gene is TRBJ2-5, the V gene TRBV7-2; TRBD1 matches 10 bases. Germline loops: CDR1 SGHTA, CDR2 FQGNSA. Trimming took 5 bases from V and 1 from J; bases not matched to a gene: 1. The CDR3 contains 14 residues. CDR3 loop: CASSRDRGQETQYF. The DNA for the CDR3 is TGTGCCAGCAGCCGGGACAGGGGCCAAGAGACCCAGTACTTC.

Comments on this clone: Other DNA sequences in the same sample also yield this CDR3. V gene TRBV24-1 combines with J gene TRBJ2-3, with TRBD1 identical over 7 bases. The CDR3 is 13 residues long. V was clipped by 9 bases and J by 0 bases; unmatched bases: 2. Germline CDR1 is KGHDR and CDR2 is SFDVKD. This CDR3 reads CATRDSSTDTQYF. The DNA for the CDR3 is TGTGCCACCCGGGACAGTAGCACAGATACGCAGTATTTT.

The V and J genes are TRBV7-9 and TRBJ1-1; the D gene is possibly TRBD1 (5 bases). The CDR3 consists of 13 residues. Germline V gene sequence: CDR1 SEHNR, CDR2 FQNEAQ (reference sequence). Trimming took 7 bases from V and 4 from J, leaving 13 bases between them. CDR3 bases: TGTGCCAGCATCGTGCCGGGGGGCACTGAAGCTTTCTTT. Protein product: CASIVPGGTEAFF.

This chain connects TRBV7-3 to TRBJ1-1; unclear D gene. This CDR3 spans 13 amino acids. Germline CDR1 is SGHTA and CDR2 is FQGTGA. V shed 5 bases and J shed 3 bases, with 10 bases lying between them. Here the CDR3 DNA reads TGTGCCAGCAGCCCTGCGCCCCACACTGAAGCTTTCTTT. This codes for CASSPAPHTEAFF.

The V gene is TRBV7-3, the J gene TRBJ2-1; D is perhaps TRBD2 (6 bases). This CDR3 is 15 amino acids long. V lost 1 base to trimming and J lost 7 bases, with 14 bases between them. Per the germline V gene, CDR1 is SGHTA and CDR2 is FQGTGA. The CDR3 spells CASSLRWASENEQFF. The CDR3 DNA reads TGTGCCAGCAGCTTAAGGTGGGCTAGCGAGAATGAGCAGTTCTTC.

This clone has more than one count but fewer than ten. The chain has TRBV7-3 and TRBJ1-2; possible D gene TRBD1, 5 bases. The CDR3 consists of 14 residues. CDR1 is SGHTA, CDR2 FQGTGA, per germline. V shed 2 bases and J shed 5 bases, with 12 bases lying between them. CDR3 coding DNA: TGTGCCAGCAGCTTAGGGGCCCGTGGGTATGGCTACACCTTC. It yields the protein CASSLGARGYGYTF.

This chain uses TRBV24-1 with TRBJ1-2; the D gene is possibly TRBD1 (6 bases). This CDR3 has 14 amino acids. The V gene lost 4 bases and the J gene lost 5 bases, with 13 bases spanning the gap. The V gene's germline CDR1 is KGHDR and CDR2 SFDVKD. CDR3 bases: TGTGCCACCAGTGAGACAGGCTCGCAATATGGCTACACCTTC. Encoded protein: CATSETGSQYGYTF.

The chain carries TRBV27 and TRBJ1-2; TRBD1 matches at 8 bases. After removal of 8 bases from V and 4 bases from J, the junction contained 6 bases not matched to a gene. The CDR3 runs 13 residues. The V gene's germline CDR1 is MNHEY and CDR2 SMNVEV (reference sequence). For the CDR3, the DNA is TGTGCCAGCGGGAGGACAGGGATCTATGGCTACACCTTC. Protein: CASGRTGIYGYTF.

The rearrangement joins TRBV27 to TRBJ1-5; 8 nucleotides align to TRBD1. The ends lost 5 bases at V and 3 bases at J; junction bases unmatched: 6. Looked up from germline, CDR1 is MNHEY and CDR2 is SMNVEV (reference sequence). CDR3 length equals 15 residues. In DNA, the CDR3 is TGTGCCAGCAGTAGAACAGGGGGGGTCAATCAGCCCCAGCATTTT. Amino acid sequence: CASSRTGGVNQPQHF.

This clone occurred a few times. The chain has TRBV7-3 and TRBJ2-2; a possible D gene is TRBD2 (6 bases). CDR1 SGHTA and CDR2 FQGTGA come from the germline V gene. V was clipped by 2 bases and J by 7 bases, with 11 bases between them. This CDR3 has 14 amino acids. The CDR3 DNA reads TGTGCCAGCAGCTTAGTTCGGGGGAACGGGGAGCTGTTTTTT. Translating gives CASSLVRGNGELFF.

This clone was detected a few times. CDR3 DNA sequence: TGTGCCAGCAGTTACACGGGGGATCAGCCCCAGCATTTT. This gives the protein CASSYTGDQPQHF. This chain links TRBV6-2 or TRBV6-3 with TRBJ1-5; possible D gene TRBD1, 5 bases. CDR1 MNHEY and CDR2 SVGEGT come from the germline V gene. Trimming removed 2 bases at V and 5 bases at J, with 7 bases between. This CDR3 has 13 residues.

The chain joins TRBV21-1 to TRBJ2-3; TRBD1, the table's D call, was not compared with the DNA. TRBV21-1 represents a pseudogene. CDR3 length: 18 residues. DNA for the CDR3: TGTGCCAGCAGCACTTCGAAAAACGGATTACAGGGTTCAGATACGCAGTATTTT. This codes for CASSTSKNGLQGSDTQYF.